The present TCR beta chain was sequenced within a study of cytomegalovirus exposure and HLA in healthy donors. Study background: Out of about 360 genotyped donors, roughly 83% belonged to the Caucasian-associated ancestry cluster.

PCR primers comprised 60 Vbeta and 13 Jbeta primers. The data were produced by immunoSEQ multiplex PCR, yet TCRdb's version contains in-frame clones alone and is incomplete. The table includes some 150,000 clones, 80% detected once. About this clone itself: Its target is not known.

Findings and caveats of the study: There were some V segments, including TRBV6-2 and TRBV6-3, excluded as indistinguishable. Earlier results showed most TCR beta V segments being productive about 87% or about 30% of the time. In a later analysis, V- and J-gene trimming of beta chains associated with a DCLRE1C missense variant, replicated independently.

The V segment lost 7 bases and the J segment 6 bases; nucleotides outside the gene matches: 4. Looked up from germline, CDR1 is SQVTM and CDR2 is ANQGSEA. The CDR3 length is 11 residues. The sample taken for sequencing was PBMCs. This chain uses TRBV29-1 with TRBJ2-7; the match to TRBD1 covers 9 bases. The sequence derives from a man aged 25-45 years in good health and CMV-seropositive. DNA for the CDR3: TGCAGCGGCGGGACAGGGCGCGAGCAGTACTTC. It specifies CSGGTGREQYF.